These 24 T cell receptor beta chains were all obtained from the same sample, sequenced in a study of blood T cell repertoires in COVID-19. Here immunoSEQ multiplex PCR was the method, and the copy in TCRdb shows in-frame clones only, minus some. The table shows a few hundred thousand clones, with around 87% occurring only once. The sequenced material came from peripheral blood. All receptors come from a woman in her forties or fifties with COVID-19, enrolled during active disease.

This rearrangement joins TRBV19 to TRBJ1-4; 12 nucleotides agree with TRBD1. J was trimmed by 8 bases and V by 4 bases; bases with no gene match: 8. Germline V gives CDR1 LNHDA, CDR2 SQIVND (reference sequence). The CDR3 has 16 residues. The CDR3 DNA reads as TGTGCCAGTAGTAAACCGGGACAGGGGGCCGAGGAAAAACTGTTTTTT. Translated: CASSKPGQGAEEKLFF. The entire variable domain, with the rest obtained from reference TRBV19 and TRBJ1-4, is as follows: DGGITQSPKYLFRKEGQNVTLSCEQNLNHDAMYWYRQDPGQGLRLIYYSQIVNDFQKGDIAEGYSVSREKKESFPLTVTSAQKNPTAFYLCASSKPGQGAEEKLFFGSGTQLSVL.

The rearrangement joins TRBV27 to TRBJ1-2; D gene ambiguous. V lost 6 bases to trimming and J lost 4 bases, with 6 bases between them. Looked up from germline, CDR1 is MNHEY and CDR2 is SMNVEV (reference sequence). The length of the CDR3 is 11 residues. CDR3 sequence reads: CASSPGYGYTF. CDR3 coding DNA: TGTGCCAGCAGCCCCGGCTATGGCTACACCTTC.

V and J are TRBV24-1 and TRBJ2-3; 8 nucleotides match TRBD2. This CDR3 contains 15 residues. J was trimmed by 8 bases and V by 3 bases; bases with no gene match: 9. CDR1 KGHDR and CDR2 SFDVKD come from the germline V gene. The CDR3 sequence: CATSDPAGAMGTQYF. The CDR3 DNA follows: TGTGCCACCAGTGATCCAGCGGGGGCGATGGGTACGCAGTATTTT.

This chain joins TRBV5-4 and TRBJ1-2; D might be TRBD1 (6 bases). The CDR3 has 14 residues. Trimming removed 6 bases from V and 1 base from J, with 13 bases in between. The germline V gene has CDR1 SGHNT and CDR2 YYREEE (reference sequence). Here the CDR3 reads CASTPLQGNYGYTF. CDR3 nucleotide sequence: TGTGCCAGCACCCCGTTACAGGGTAACTATGGCTACACCTTC.

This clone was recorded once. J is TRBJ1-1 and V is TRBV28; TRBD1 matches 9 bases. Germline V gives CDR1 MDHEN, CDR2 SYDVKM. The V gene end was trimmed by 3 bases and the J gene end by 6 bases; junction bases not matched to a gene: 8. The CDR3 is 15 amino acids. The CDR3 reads CASSFNTGGLPEAFF. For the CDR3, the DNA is TGTGCCAGCAGTTTCAATACAGGGGGCCTACCTGAAGCTTTCTTT.

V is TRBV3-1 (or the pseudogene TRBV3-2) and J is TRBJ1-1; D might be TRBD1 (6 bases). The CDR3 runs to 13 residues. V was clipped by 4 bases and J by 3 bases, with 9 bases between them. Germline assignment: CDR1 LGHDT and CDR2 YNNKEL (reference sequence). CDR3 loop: CASSLGGHTEAFF. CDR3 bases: TGTGCCAGCAGCCTCGGGGGGCACACTGAAGCTTTCTTT.

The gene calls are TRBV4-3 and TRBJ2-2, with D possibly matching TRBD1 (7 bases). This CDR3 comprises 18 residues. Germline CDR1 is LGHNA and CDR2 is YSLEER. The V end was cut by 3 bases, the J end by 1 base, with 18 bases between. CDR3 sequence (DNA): TGCGCCAGCAGCCACTACCAGGGGGGAGCGGGGAACACCGGGGAGCTGTTTTTT. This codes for CASSHYQGGAGNTGELFF.

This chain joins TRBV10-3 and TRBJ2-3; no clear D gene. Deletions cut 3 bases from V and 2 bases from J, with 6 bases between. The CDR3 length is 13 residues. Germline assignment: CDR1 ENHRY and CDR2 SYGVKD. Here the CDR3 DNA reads TGTGCCATCAGTGATCTAAACACAGATACGCAGTATTTT. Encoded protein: CAISDLNTDTQYF.

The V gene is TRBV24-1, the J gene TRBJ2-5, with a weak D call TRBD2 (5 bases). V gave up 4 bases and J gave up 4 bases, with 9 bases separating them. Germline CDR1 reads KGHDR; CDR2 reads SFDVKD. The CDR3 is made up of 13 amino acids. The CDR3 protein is CATSEGRIETQYF. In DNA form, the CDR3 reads TGTGCCACCAGTGAAGGGAGAATAGAGACCCAGTACTTC.

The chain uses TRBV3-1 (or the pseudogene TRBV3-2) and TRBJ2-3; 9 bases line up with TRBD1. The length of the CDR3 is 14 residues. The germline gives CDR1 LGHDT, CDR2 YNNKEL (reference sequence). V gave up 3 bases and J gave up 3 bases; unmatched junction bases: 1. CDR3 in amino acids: CASSQGQGTDTQYF. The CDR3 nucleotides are TGTGCCAGCAGCCAGGGACAGGGTACAGATACGCAGTATTTT.

In DNA form, the CDR3 reads TGTGCCAGCAGCCAGGCAATGGGGGGAAATTCACCCCTCCACTTT. This gives the protein CASSQAMGGNSPLHF. The chain couples TRBV11-2 to TRBJ1-6; D may be TRBD1 (5 bases). Germline CDR1 SGHAT, CDR2 FQNNGV. The CDR3 is made up of 15 amino acids. V was shortened by 5 bases and J by 7 bases, with 15 bases between the two germline ends.

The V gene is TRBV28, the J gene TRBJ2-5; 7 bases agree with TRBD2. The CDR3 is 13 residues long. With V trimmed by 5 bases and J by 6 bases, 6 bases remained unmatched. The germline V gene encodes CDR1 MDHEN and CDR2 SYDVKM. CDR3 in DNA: TGTGCCAGCAGTCTGGGGGGGAGGCAGACCCAGTACTTC. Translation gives CASSLGGRQTQYF.

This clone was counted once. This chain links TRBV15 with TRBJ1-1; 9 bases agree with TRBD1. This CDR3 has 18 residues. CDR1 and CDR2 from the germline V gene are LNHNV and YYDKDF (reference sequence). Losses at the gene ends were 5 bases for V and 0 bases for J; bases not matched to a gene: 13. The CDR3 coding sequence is TGTGCCACCAGCCCCCCAGGCGGGACAGGGCGATTGAACACTGAAGCTTTCTTT. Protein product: CATSPPGGTGRLNTEAFF.

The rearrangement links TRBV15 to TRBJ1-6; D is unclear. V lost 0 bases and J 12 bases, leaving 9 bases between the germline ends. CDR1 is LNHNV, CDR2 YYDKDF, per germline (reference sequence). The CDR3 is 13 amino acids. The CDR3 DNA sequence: TGTGCCACCAGCAGAGATCTTGGTAGACCCCTCCACTTT. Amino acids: CATSRDLGRPLHF.

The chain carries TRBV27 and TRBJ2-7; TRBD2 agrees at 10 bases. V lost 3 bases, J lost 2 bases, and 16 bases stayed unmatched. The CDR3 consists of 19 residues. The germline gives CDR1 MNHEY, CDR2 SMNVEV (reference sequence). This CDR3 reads CASSFHGTSGEETPYEQYV. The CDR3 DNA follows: TGTGCCAGCAGTTTCCATGGCACTAGCGGGGAAGAAACACCCTACGAGCAGTACGTC.

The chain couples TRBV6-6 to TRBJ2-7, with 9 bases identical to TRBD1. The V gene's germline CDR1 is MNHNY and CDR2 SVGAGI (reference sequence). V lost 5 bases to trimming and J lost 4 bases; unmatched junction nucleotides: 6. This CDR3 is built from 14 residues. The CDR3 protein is CASSPGQGLYEQYV. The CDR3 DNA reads TGTGCCAGCAGTCCCGGACAGGGGTTATACGAGCAGTACGTC.

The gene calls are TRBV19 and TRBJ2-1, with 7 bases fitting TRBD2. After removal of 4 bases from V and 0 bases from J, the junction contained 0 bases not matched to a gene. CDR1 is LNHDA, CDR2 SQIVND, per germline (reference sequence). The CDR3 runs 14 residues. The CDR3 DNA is TGTGCCAGTAGTAGGACTAGCTCCTACAATGAGCAGTTCTTC. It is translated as CASSRTSSYNEQFF.

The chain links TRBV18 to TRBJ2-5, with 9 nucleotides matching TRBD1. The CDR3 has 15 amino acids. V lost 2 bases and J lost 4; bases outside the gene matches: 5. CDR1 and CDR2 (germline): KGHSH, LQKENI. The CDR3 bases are TGTGCCAGCTCACCATTCCGGGACAGGGTAGAGACCCAGTACTTC. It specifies CASSPFRDRVETQYF.

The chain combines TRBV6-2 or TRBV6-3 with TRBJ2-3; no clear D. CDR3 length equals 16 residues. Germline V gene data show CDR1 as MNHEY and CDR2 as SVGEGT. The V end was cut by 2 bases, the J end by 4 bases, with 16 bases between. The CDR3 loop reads CASSYRDWPGSDTQYF. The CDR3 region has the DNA TGTGCCAGCAGTTACCGAGACTGGCCGGGTTCAGATACGCAGTATTTT.

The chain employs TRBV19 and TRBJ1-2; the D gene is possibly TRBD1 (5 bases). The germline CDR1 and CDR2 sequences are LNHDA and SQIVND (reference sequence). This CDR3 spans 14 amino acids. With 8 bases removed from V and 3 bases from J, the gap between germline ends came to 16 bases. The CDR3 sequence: CASSRAHTDYGYTF. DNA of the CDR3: TGTGCCAGTTCCAGGGCCCATACTGACTATGGCTACACCTTC.

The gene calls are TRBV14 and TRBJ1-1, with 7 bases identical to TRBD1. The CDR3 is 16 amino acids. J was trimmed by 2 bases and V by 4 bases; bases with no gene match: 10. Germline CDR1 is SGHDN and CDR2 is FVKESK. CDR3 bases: TGTGCCAGCAGCCCCCTTAACAGGGGTCCAAACACTGAAGCTTTCTTT. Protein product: CASSPLNRGPNTEAFF. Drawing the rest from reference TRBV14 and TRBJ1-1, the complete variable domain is EAGVTQFPSHSVIEKGQTVTLRCDPISGHDNLYWYRRVMGKEIKFLLHFVKESKQDESGMPNNRFLAERTGGTYSTLKVQPAELEDSGVYFCASSPLNRGPNTEAFFGQGTRLTVV.

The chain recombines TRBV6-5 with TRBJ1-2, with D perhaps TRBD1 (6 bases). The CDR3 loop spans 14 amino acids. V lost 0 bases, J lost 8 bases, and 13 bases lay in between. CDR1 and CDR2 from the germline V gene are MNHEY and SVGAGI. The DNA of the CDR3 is TGTGCCAGCAGTTACTCGAACAGGGCCCAGGGCTACACCTTC. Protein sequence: CASSYSNRAQGYTF.

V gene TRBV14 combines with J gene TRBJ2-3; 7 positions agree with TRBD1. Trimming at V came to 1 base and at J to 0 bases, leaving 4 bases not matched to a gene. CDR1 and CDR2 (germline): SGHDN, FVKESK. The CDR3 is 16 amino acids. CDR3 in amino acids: CASSQVTGASTDTQYF. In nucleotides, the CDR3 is TGTGCCAGCAGCCAAGTTACAGGGGCCAGCACAGATACGCAGTATTTT. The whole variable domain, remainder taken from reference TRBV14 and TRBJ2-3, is EAGVTQFPSHSVIEKGQTVTLRCDPISGHDNLYWYRRVMGKEIKFLLHFVKESKQDESGMPNNRFLAERTGGTYSTLKVQPAELEDSGVYFCASSQVTGASTDTQYFGPGTRLTVL.

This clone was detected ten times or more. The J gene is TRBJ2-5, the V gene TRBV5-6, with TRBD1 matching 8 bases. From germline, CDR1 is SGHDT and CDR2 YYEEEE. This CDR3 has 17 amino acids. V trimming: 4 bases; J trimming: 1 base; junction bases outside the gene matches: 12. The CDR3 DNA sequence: TGTGCCAGCAGCCGCGGAATTGACAGGGGAACCCAAGAGACCCAGTACTTC. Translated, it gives CASSRGIDRGTQETQYF.